The present T cell receptor (beta chain) was sequenced within a study of monozygotic twins with cystic fibrosis. After removal of 0 bases from V and 2 bases from J, the junction contained 12 bases not matched to a gene. Germline CDR1 is SGHNT and CDR2 is YYREEE (reference sequence). The CDR3 sequence is 18 residues long. Clones were sequenced by immunoSEQ multiplex PCR, and TCRdb holds only the in-frame ones, with some missing. The sample includes over 15,000 clones, 96% of them seen just once. The J gene is TRBJ2-7, the V gene TRBV5-4, with 9 positions matching TRBD2. The specimen sequenced was blood. The receptor comes from a girl aged 2-9 years with cystic fibrosis. In DNA form, the CDR3 reads TGTGCCAGCAGCTTGGTTCGATTTAGCGGGGGCCCTACCTACGAGCAGTACTTC. This encodes CASSLVRFSGGPTYEQYF.